This T cell receptor (beta chain) emerged from a study of blood T cells in healthy people across ages. Using a J-beta primer mix together with a sample-barcoded 5' primer, a second PCR was run for about 6 to 12 cycles. TCRdb itself ran the 5' RACE reads through MiXCR, one entry per CDR3 protein. Among about 640,000 distinct CDR3 sequences listed, under 70% were seen once. Total RNA extracted from each sample amounted to at least 5 micrograms. Study results and caveats: Naive T cell percentage by flow cytometry tracked strongly with beta diversity. PBMCs were not sorted, which prevented a conclusive comparison of naive versus antigen-experienced cells.

The V end lost 3 bases, the J end lost 2 bases, and 15 bases lay between the germline ends. Germline CDR1 and CDR2: KGHDR and SFDVKD. The CDR3 has 16 residues. A note on this clonotype: Antigen: not known.

This chain joins TRBV24-1 and TRBJ2-5, with D perhaps matching TRBD1 (6 bases). The TCR was taken from a man between 60 and 70 years old in good health. The specimen sequenced was blood. The CDR3 here is CATSDIPQGEQETQYF. DNA of the CDR3: TGTGCCACCAGTGATATCCCACAGGGCGAGCAAGAGACCCAGTACTTC.